A single sample gave rise to the 9 T cell receptor beta chains below, sequenced in a study of control samples from healthy donors and cancer patients. Data came from immunoSEQ multiplex PCR; TCRdb stores just in-frame clones and leaves some out. Among 95,000 to 100,000 clones listed, about four fifths were seen once. The sample consisted of blood. Source of these receptors: a man between 60 and 75 years old in good health.

The J gene is TRBJ2-7, the V gene TRBV27; no firm D call. The V end was cut by 4 bases, the J end by 3 bases, with 13 bases between. The germline V gene encodes CDR1 MNHEY and CDR2 SMNVEV (reference sequence). The CDR3 totals 14 residues. The DNA of the CDR3 is TGTGCCAGCAGTTATAAGAGAGCCGTCTACGAGCAGTACTTC. Translated, it gives CASSYKRAVYEQYF.

V and J are TRBV11-2 and TRBJ2-1; no clear D gene. Germline V gives CDR1 SGHAT, CDR2 FQNNGV. The CDR3 sequence is 13 residues long. Trimming cost V 1 base and J 5 bases, with 6 bases left between them. DNA of the CDR3: TGTGCCAGCAGCTTAGGCCGGAACAATGAGCAGTTCTTC. Its translation: CASSLGRNNEQFF. Full variable domain (missing parts from reference TRBV11-2 and TRBJ2-1): EAGVAQSPRYKIIEKRQSVAFWCNPISGHATLYWYQQILGQGPKLLIQFQNNGVVDDSQLPKDRFSAERLKGVDSTLKIQPAKLEDSAVYLCASSLGRNNEQFFGPGTRLTVL.

The chain uses TRBV24-1 and TRBJ2-2; D is ambiguous. From germline, CDR1 is KGHDR and CDR2 SFDVKD. The V end was cut by 1 base, the J end by 6 bases, with 11 bases between. The CDR3 has 15 amino acids. CDR3 sequence: CATSDLDGSPGELFF. The CDR3 bases are TGTGCCACCAGTGATTTAGACGGTTCACCCGGGGAGCTGTTTTTT.

The chain uses TRBV7-9 and TRBJ2-1; 10 bases agree with TRBD2. Germline CDR1 SEHNR, CDR2 FQNEAQ (reference sequence). This CDR3 has 12 residues. The V segment lost 6 bases and the J segment 9 bases; nucleotides outside the gene matches: 2. The CDR3 loop is CASRSGRAEQFF. The CDR3, as DNA: TGTGCCAGCAGGAGCGGGAGGGCTGAGCAGTTCTTC. Complete variable domain (other parts from reference TRBV7-9 and TRBJ2-1): DTGVSQNPRHKITKRGQNVTFRCDPISEHNRLYWYRQTLGQGPEFLTYFQNEAQLEKSRLLSDRFSAERPKGSFSTLEIQRTEQGDSAMYLCASRSGRAEQFFGPGTRLTVL.

The chain carries TRBV18 and TRBJ2-5, with unresolved D. V lost 1 base and J lost 5, with 8 bases in between. Per the germline V gene, CDR1 is KGHSH and CDR2 is LQKENI. The CDR3 runs to 13 residues. CDR3 region: CASSPQKSETQYF. CDR3 in DNA: TGTGCCAGCTCACCACAGAAATCGGAGACCCAGTACTTC.

J is TRBJ2-5 and V is TRBV10-2; 11 bases are shared with TRBD2. The V gene's germline CDR1 is WSHSY and CDR2 SAAADI. V dropped 3 bases and J dropped 9; count of bases not matched to a gene: 12. CDR3 length equals 16 residues. DNA of the CDR3: TGCGCCAGCAGTGAAGGGGCTAGGACTAGCGGGTTGGCCCAGTACTTC. Translated: CASSEGARTSGLAQYF.

The chain is built from TRBV28 and TRBJ2-7, with TRBD2 matching 10 bases. Trimming took 7 bases from V and 2 from J; bases not matched to a gene: 8. Germline CDR1 MDHEN, CDR2 SYDVKM. The CDR3 loop spans 15 amino acids. CDR3 bases: TGTGCCAGCACCTTCTCAGCGGGAGGGACCTACGAGCAGTACTTC. This encodes CASTFSAGGTYEQYF.

This chain connects TRBV7-9 to TRBJ1-6, with D hard to call. From germline, CDR1 is SEHNR and CDR2 FQNEAQ (reference sequence). The CDR3 extends over 13 amino acids. Between the trimmed V and J ends, which lost 5 bases and 3 bases, there was a span of 5 bases. CDR3 in amino acids: CASSQNYNSPLHF. CDR3 DNA sequence: TGTGCCAGCAGCCAGAACTATAATTCACCCCTCCACTTT.

A single count supports this clone. This chain connects TRBV6-5 to TRBJ2-7; TRBD1 is a possible D gene (6 bases). The V end lost 5 bases, the J end lost 2 bases, and 10 bases lay between the germline ends. This CDR3 has 13 residues. The germline gives CDR1 MNHEY, CDR2 SVGAGI. CDR3 sequence reads: CASSRGQTYEQYF. DNA of the CDR3: TGTGCCAGCAGTCGAGGACAGACCTACGAGCAGTACTTC.